These T cell receptor beta chains were read from a single sample in a study of post-analysis software for immune sequencing data. Using its own MiXCR run on the PCR reads, TCRdb lists one record per CDR3 protein. Here the sample spans 430,000 or so distinct CDR3 sequences, approximately 42% being singletons. Sequenced input: blood. These receptor sequences come from a girl aged 2-10 years with multiple sclerosis. Each CDR3 is given with its conserved first and last residue. D genes are given only for firm matches. A clone size is listed for some rows: how often the clone was seen (once, few, many), or a class if it is expanded.

>TRBV7-6|.|TRBJ2-3|.
TGTGCCAGCAGCTTAGCCTGGGGGGCGGGTGCAGATACGCAGTATTTT
CASSLAWGAGADTQYF
>TRBV7-9|few|TRBJ2-1|.
TGTGCCAGCACTCAAAGGGGGTCCTCATACAATGAGCAGTTCTTC
CASTQRGSSYNEQFF
>TRBV6-5|.|TRBJ2-4|.
TGTGCCAGCAGTTATGCATCCCCGGGCGCTACAAAAAACATTCAGTACTTC
CASSYASPGATKNIQYF
>TRBV7-7|.|TRBJ2-1|.
TGTGCCAGCAGCTTAATGTTGGGGGACTACAATGAGCAGTTCTTC
CASSLMLGDYNEQFF
>TRBV5-1|few|TRBJ2-7|TRBD2
TGCGCCAGCAGCCTTAAAGCGGGAGGTGGGAACGAGCAGTACTTC
CASSLKAGGGNEQYF
>TRBV15|.|TRBJ1-5|.
TGTGCCACCAGCAGAGGGGGGGCGGAGGGCAATCAGCCCCAGCATTTT
CATSRGGAEGNQPQHF
>TRBV29-1|.|TRBJ2-3|TRBD2
TGCAGCGTGGGGGGGAAAATCAGAACAGATACGCAGTATTTT
CSVGGKIRTDTQYF
>TRBV10-3|few|TRBJ2-5|.
TGTGCCATCAATTCAGGGGGGCCACACCAAGAGACCCAGTACTTC
CAINSGGPHQETQYF
>TRBV5-1|.|TRBJ2-3|.
TGCGCCAGCAGCTTGAATCAAAGGGGAGATACGCAGTATTTT
CASSLNQRGDTQYF
>TRBV13|few|TRBJ1-2|TRBD1
TGTGCCAGCAGCCTACGCCGGGACAGGGTTTTCTATGGCTACACCTTC
CASSLRRDRVFYGYTF
>TRBV14|few|TRBJ2-1|.
TGTGCCAGCAGCCAAGTTTCTACAGCCATCTCCTACAATGAGCAGTTCTTC
CASSQVSTAISYNEQFF
>TRBV11-1|few|TRBJ2-7|.
TGTGCCAGCAAACCTAGCACCCAAGACTACGAGCAGTACTTC
CASKPSTQDYEQYF
>TRBV7-2|few|TRBJ2-5|.
TGTGCCAGCAGCTTATTCAATCAAGAGACCCAGTACTTC
CASSLFNQETQYF
>TRBV13|.|TRBJ2-3|.
TGTGCCAGCAGCCCCCCAGGACTGCTCGTCACAGATACGCAGTATTTT
CASSPPGLLVTDTQYF
>TRBV6-5|few|TRBJ2-5|.
TGTGCCAGCAGTTACTCGAGCCGGAGAGGGGAGACCCAGTACTTC
CASSYSSRRGETQYF
>TRBV24-1|few|TRBJ2-5|.
TGTGCCACCAGTGATTTGCCTCGGAAGACCCAGTACTTC
CATSDLPRKTQYF
>TRBV20-1|few|TRBJ2-3|.
TGCAGTGCTGCCGCAGTATCCTCTAGCACAGATACGCAGTATTTT
CSAAAVSSSTDTQYF
>TRBV28|few|TRBJ2-4|.
TGTGCCACCGGATATGAATGGGTTCGGTACTTC
CATGYEWVRYF
>TRBV28|few|TRBJ2-7|.
TGTGCCAGCAGTCCACGACCAGCCTACGAGCAGTACTTC
CASSPRPAYEQYF
>TRBV20-1|.|TRBJ2-5|TRBD2
TGCAGTGCTAGAGAGGGGCTAGCGGGAGCCCGAGGGGCCCAGTACTTC
CSAREGLAGARGAQYF
>TRBV5-5|.|TRBJ2-5|TRBD2
TGTGCCAGCAGCTTGGTCACTAGCGGGGATCAAGGGACCCAGTACTTC
CASSLVTSGDQGTQYF
>TRBV20-1|.|TRBJ2-7|.
TGCAGTGTTAGAGATTCCGGGGGGCCCTACGAGCAGTACTTC
CSVRDSGGPYEQYF
>TRBV6-5|.|TRBJ1-1|.
TGTGCCAGCAGTTCTGTACGGGCTCGGATGAACACTGAAGCTTTCTTT
CASSSVRARMNTEAFF
>TRBV7-9|.|TRBJ2-5|TRBD1
TGTGCCAGCAGCTTACGACAGGGTAGAGTCGATGATCCGTACTTC
CASSLRQGRVDDPYF
>TRBV5-1|.|TRBJ2-7|TRBD2
TGCGCCAGCAGCTTGACTAGCGGGAGCTCAACCCGTCCCCACGAGCAGTACTTC
CASSLTSGSSTRPHEQYF
>TRBV27|.|TRBJ2-3|.
TGTGCCAGCGGCCTTACAGATACGCAGTATTTT
CASGLTDTQYF
>TRBV7-2|.|TRBJ2-1|TRBD2
TGTGCCAGCAGCTTAGTTCCCCGGGAGGACGAGCAGTTCTTC
CASSLVPREDEQFF
>TRBV4-1|.|TRBJ2-3|TRBD2
TGCGCCAGCAGCCAAGAACTAGCGGGGACAGATACGCAGTATTTT
CASSQELAGTDTQYF
>TRBV28|.|TRBJ2-7|.
TGTGCCAACAGGACACCCACGGGCTACGAGCAGTACTTC
CANRTPTGYEQYF
>TRBV7-9|few|TRBJ1-4|.
TGTGCCAGCAGCCCGCAGGTGGCGCGTGAAAAACTGTTTTTT
CASSPQVAREKLFF
>TRBV4-2|.|TRBJ2-3|.
TGTGCCAGCAGCCAAGACGTCGGAACGGGTAGTGGAACAGATACGCAGTATTTT
CASSQDVGTGSGTDTQYF
>TRBV25-1|.|TRBJ1-2|TRBD1
TGTGCCAGCACAGTGCCACGGACAGGGAACTATGGCTACACCTTC
CASTVPRTGNYGYTF
>TRBV5-4|few|TRBJ2-3|TRBD2
TGTGCCAGCAGCCAAAAAAGCGGGACCTACACAGATACGCAGTATTTT
CASSQKSGTYTDTQYF
>TRBV27|.|TRBJ2-7|.
TGTGCCAGCAGACCCTTGGGGACTGCCTACGAGCAGTACTTC
CASRPLGTAYEQYF
>TRBV29-1|few|TRBJ2-3|.
TGCGGCGTCCGGGGAGACACAGATACGCAGTATTTT
CGVRGDTDTQYF
>TRBV5-1|.|TRBJ2-6|.
TGCGCCAGCAGGGAGACAGAGGGCTCTGGGGCCAACGTCCTGACTTTC
CASRETEGSGANVLTF
>TRBV28|.|TRBJ2-1|.
TGTGCCAGCAGTGCACCGGGGGTGCGGTTCTTC
CASSAPGVRFF
>TRBV12-3/TRBV12-4|.|TRBJ1-2|.
TGTGCCAGCAGTCGCGGGGGGTCATCCCACTATGGCTACACCTTC
CASSRGGSSHYGYTF
>TRBV10-2|.|TRBJ2-7|.
TGCGCCAGCTCCGGCGGGGCCTACGAGCAGTACTTC
CASSGGAYEQYF
>TRBV28|.|TRBJ1-1|.
TGTGCCAGCAGTTTAGTACAGGGTTTGGAAGCTTTCTTT
CASSLVQGLEAFF
>TRBV4-1|few|TRBJ2-5|.
TGCGCCAGCAGCCAAGGGGCTAGAGTAACAGAGACCCAGTACTTC
CASSQGARVTETQYF